This T cell receptor beta chain was sequenced in a study of vaccination and CD4 T cells after COVID-19. The CDR3 loop spans 13 amino acids. The germline V gene encodes CDR1 MNHEY and CDR2 SVGEGT. Trimming stripped 5 bases from V and 7 bases from J, with 12 bases between. Sequencing of the DNA from cultured CD4+ T cells was carried out with the Oncomine TCR Beta short-read assay. Using its own MiXCR run on the PCR reads, TCRdb lists one record per CDR3 protein. This table holds almost 25,000 distinct CDR3 sequences, about three fifths found once. As for treatment: approximately nine-day PBMC culture with coronavirus spike peptide pools or control peptides (ViraFEST assay). About this clonotype: Its antigen is unidentified.

The sequenced material came from CD4+ T cells from blood, cultured in vitro. V and J are TRBV6-2 or TRBV6-3 and TRBJ1-5; no firm D call. This receptor was taken from a human donor who had recovered from COVID-19. The CDR3 region is CASSRQAQQPQHF. In nucleotides, the CDR3 is TGTGCCAGCAGTCGTCAAGCACAACAGCCCCAGCATTTT.